Presented here are 8 T cell receptor beta chains from one specimen sequenced in a study of T cell clonotyping in hematopoietic cell transplantation. Time point reported: recipient sample about 28 days before transplant, after cytoreduction. Only in-frame clones appear in the TCRdb table, and some are missing; sequencing was by immunoSEQ multiplex PCR. The table includes tens of thousands of clones, less than 85% detected once. The sample in question was peripheral blood mononuclear cells, obtained before stem cell transplant. The origin of the receptors is a man aged 60 to 75 with acute myeloid leukemia. Some clones in this sample may be carry-over from other donors' samples.

CDR3 sequence: CASSIGQPPSYEQYF. Here the CDR3 DNA reads TGTGCCAGTAGTATAGGTCAGCCGCCCTCCTACGAGCAGTACTTC. The chain carries TRBV19 and TRBJ2-7; D is undetermined. Trimming shortened V by 1 base and J by 0 bases, and 10 bases separated the two germline ends. In germline, CDR1 is LNHDA, CDR2 SQIVND (reference sequence). The CDR3 loop spans 15 amino acids.

The chain is built from TRBV5-4 and TRBJ2-1; D is undetermined. With 0 bases removed from V and 6 bases from J, the gap between germline ends came to 13 bases. Germline V gene sequence: CDR1 SGHNT, CDR2 YYREEE (reference sequence). The CDR3 contains 15 residues. CDR3 amino acids: CASSLDSLKGNEQFF. CDR3 nucleotides: TGTGCCAGCAGCTTGGACAGCCTAAAGGGCAATGAGCAGTTCTTC.

J is TRBJ2-1 and V is TRBV9; D possibly matches TRBD1 or TRBD2 (6 bases each). Trimming removed 0 bases from V and 4 bases from J, with 8 bases in between. CDR3 size: 14 residues. CDR1 and CDR2 from the germline V gene are SGDLS and YYNGEE. CDR3 residues: CASSVGGAYNEQFF. The CDR3 DNA follows: TGTGCCAGCAGCGTAGGGGGGGCATACAATGAGCAGTTCTTC.

The table lists this clone with a few counts. The chain has TRBV11-2 and TRBJ1-1; D perhaps matches TRBD1 (5 bases). Deletions cut 3 bases from V and 1 base from J, with 9 bases between. There are 14 residues in the CDR3. CDR1 is SGHAT, CDR2 FQNNGV, per germline. DNA for the CDR3: TGTGCCAGCAGCTTGCGGAGGGGGAACACTGAAGCTTTCTTT. Encoded protein: CASSLRRGNTEAFF.

The chain has TRBV5-6 and TRBJ2-7; D possibly uses TRBD1 or TRBD2 (5 bases each). Looked up from germline, CDR1 is SGHDT and CDR2 is YYEEEE. The CDR3 consists of 14 residues. V shed 0 bases and J shed 9 bases, with 16 bases lying between them. The CDR3 region is CASSLGGYRMAQYF. In DNA form, the CDR3 reads TGTGCCAGCAGCTTGGGAGGGTACAGGATGGCGCAGTACTTC. Variable domain in full (rest from reference TRBV5-6 and TRBJ2-7): DAGVTQSPTHLIKTRGQQVTLRCSPKSGHDTVSWYQQALGQGPQFIFQYYEEEERQRGNFPDRFSGHQFPNYSSELNVNALLLGDSALYLCASSLGGYRMAQYFGPGTRLTVT.

This clone turned up a few times. V usage is TRBV6-4 and J usage is TRBJ2-1; D gene uncertain. This CDR3 has 16 residues. V shed 2 bases and J shed 3 bases, with 14 bases lying between them. CDR1 is MRHNA and CDR2 is SNTAGT in the germline V gene. The CDR3 bases are TGTGCCAGCAGTGACCACAGCACGGAATACTACAATGAGCAGTTCTTC. It specifies CASSDHSTEYYNEQFF.

This clone was found once. The genes are TRBV28 and TRBJ2-3; 10 nucleotides match TRBD2. The CDR3 covers 16 residues. V was clipped by 5 bases and J by 2 bases; unmatched bases: 7. Germline-derived CDR1 and CDR2 are MDHEN and SYDVKM. This chain's CDR3 is CASSPRLAGFTDTQYF. The CDR3 DNA is TGTGCCAGCAGTCCGCGACTAGCGGGTTTCACAGATACGCAGTATTTT.

The chain employs TRBV6-6 and TRBJ2-7; tentatively, D is TRBD1 (5 bases). The V and J ends lost 6 bases and 2 bases respectively, with 17 bases between them. The CDR3 is made up of 15 amino acids. Germline lookup yields CDR1 MNHNY and CDR2 SVGAGI (reference sequence). The CDR3 nucleotides read TGTGCCAGCAGCTCCGCAGTTTCAGGGACCTACGAGCAGTACTTC. It translates to CASSSAVSGTYEQYF.